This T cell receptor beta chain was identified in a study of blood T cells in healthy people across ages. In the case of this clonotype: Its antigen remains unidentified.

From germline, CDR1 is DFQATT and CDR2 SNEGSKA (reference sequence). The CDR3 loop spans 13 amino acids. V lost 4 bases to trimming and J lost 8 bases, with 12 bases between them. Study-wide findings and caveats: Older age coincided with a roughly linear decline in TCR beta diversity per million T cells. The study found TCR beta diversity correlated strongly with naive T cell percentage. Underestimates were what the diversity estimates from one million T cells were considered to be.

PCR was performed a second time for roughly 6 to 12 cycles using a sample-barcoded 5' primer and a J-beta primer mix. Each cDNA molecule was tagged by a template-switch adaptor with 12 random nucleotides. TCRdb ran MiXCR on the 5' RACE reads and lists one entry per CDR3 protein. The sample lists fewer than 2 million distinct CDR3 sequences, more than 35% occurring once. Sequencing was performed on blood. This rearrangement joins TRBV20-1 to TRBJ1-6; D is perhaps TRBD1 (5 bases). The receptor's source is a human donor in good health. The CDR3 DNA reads TGCAGTGCTAACGACAGATCGGATTCACCCCTCCACTTT. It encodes CSANDRSDSPLHF.